The 24 T cell receptor beta chains below come from one sample, sequenced in a study of T cell responses to AZD1222 COVID-19 vaccine. The table came from immunoSEQ multiplex PCR; TCRdb's copy has only in-frame clones and leaves some out. The repertoire holds about 76,000 clones, 65% to 80% seen once, with 27% in the top ten. Source: peripheral blood, taken 28 days after the second dose of the MenACWY control vaccine. These TCRs come from an adult who received the MenACWY meningococcal vaccine as a control.

The chain employs TRBV19 and TRBJ2-5, with D tentatively TRBD2 (6 bases). This CDR3 comprises 13 residues. Germline V gene sequence: CDR1 LNHDA, CDR2 SQIVND (reference sequence). Trimming took 1 base from V and 6 from J, leaving 9 bases between them. DNA of the CDR3: TGTGCCAGTAGTATAGGACTAGTTCAGACCCAGTACTTC. Translating gives CASSIGLVQTQYF.

The chain carries TRBV6-5 and TRBJ2-5; tentatively, D is TRBD1 or TRBD2 (6 bases each). Germline V lookup: CDR1 MNHEY, CDR2 SVGAGI. V was pared by 5 bases and J by 4 bases, with 17 bases between. There are 15 residues in the CDR3. This chain's CDR3 is CASSQLRGGGETQYF. The CDR3, as DNA: TGTGCCAGCAGTCAGCTGAGAGGAGGGGGAGAGACCCAGTACTTC.

The chain uses TRBV7-2 and TRBJ2-7; no reliable D call. Germline-derived CDR1 and CDR2 are SGHTA and FQGNSA. This CDR3 has 14 residues. The V end was cut by 1 base, the J end by 2 bases, with 9 bases between. The CDR3 DNA reads TGTGCCAGCAGCTTAGAACTCAGGACCTACGAGCAGTACTTC. This codes for CASSLELRTYEQYF. Based on the CDR3 plus reference TRBV7-2 and TRBJ2-7, the full variable domain is GAGVSQSPSNKVTEKGKDVELRCDPISGHTALYWYRQSLGQGLEFLIYFQGNSAPDKSGLPSDRFSAERTGGSVSTLTIQRTQQEDSAVYLCASSLELRTYEQYFGPGTRLTVT.

In its sample, this clone was seen once. The chain's CDR3 is CASSPGNGMKMNTEAFF. In DNA, the CDR3 is TGTGCCAGCAGCCCAGGGAATGGAATGAAAATGAACACTGAAGCTTTCTTT. The chain combines TRBV7-6 with TRBJ1-1; TRBD1 is a possible D gene (5 bases). The CDR3 runs to 17 residues. The V end lost 5 bases, the J end lost 0 bases, and 19 bases lay between the germline ends. Germline V gene data show CDR1 as SGHVS and CDR2 as FNYEAQ.

The chain joins TRBV2 to TRBJ1-5; the D is unclear. The CDR3 spans 14 residues. Germline V gives CDR1 SNHLY, CDR2 FYNNEI. Trimming cost V 8 bases and J 0 bases, with 11 bases left between them. CDR3: CASQQSYSNQPQHF. CDR3 nucleotides: TGTGCCAGCCAGCAGAGTTATAGCAATCAGCCCCAGCATTTT.

CDR3 coding DNA: TGTGCCAGCTCACCAGGGGGGAACACTGAAGCTTTCTTT. It specifies CASSPGGNTEAFF. The chain carries TRBV18 and TRBJ1-1, with D tentatively TRBD1 (5 bases). The CDR3 totals 13 residues. Germline-derived CDR1 and CDR2 are KGHSH and LQKENI. V gave up 2 bases and J gave up 1 base, with 5 bases separating them.

The genes are TRBV15 and TRBJ1-4; TRBD1 might be the D (6 bases). This CDR3 has 15 amino acids. V gave up 1 base and J gave up 7 bases, with 13 bases separating them. Germline CDR1 is LNHNV and CDR2 is YYDKDF (reference sequence). Here the CDR3 DNA reads TGTGCCACCAGCAGAGCAGGGGACCTCGGTGAAAAACTGTTTTTT. This gives the protein CATSRAGDLGEKLFF.

The chain combines TRBV5-1 with TRBJ2-3; D is unclear. The germline V and J ends were trimmed by 2 bases and 2 bases, with 6 bases remaining between them. The germline CDR1 and CDR2 sequences are SGHRS and YFSETQ. CDR3 length: 13 amino acids. The CDR3 coding sequence is TGCGCCAGCAGCTTAGACTCCACAGATACGCAGTATTTT. Translating it yields CASSLDSTDTQYF.

The table lists this clone with a count of one. The J gene is TRBJ2-2, the V gene TRBV5-5, with D perhaps TRBD1 (5 bases). Germline V CDR1 and CDR2: SGHKS, YYEKEE (reference sequence). V lost 2 bases and J lost 5, with 13 bases in between. CDR3 length: 15 amino acids. CDR3 protein: CASSFSRAGTGELFF. For the CDR3, the DNA is TGTGCCAGCAGCTTTTCCAGGGCTGGGACCGGGGAGCTGTTTTTT.

The chain combines TRBV7-2 with TRBJ2-3, with D unresolved. CDR3 length equals 13 residues. Germline V CDR1 and CDR2: SGHTA, FQGNSA. Between the trimmed V and J ends, which lost 1 base and 1 base, there was a span of 3 bases. CDR3 amino acids: CASSLEGTDTQYF. In DNA form, the CDR3 reads TGTGCCAGCAGCTTAGAAGGCACAGATACGCAGTATTTT.

This clone was detected only once. The gene calls are TRBV10-3 and TRBJ1-1; 9 bases are a match to TRBD1. With V trimmed by 3 bases and J by 1 base, 3 bases remained unmatched. The CDR3 runs to 15 residues. Germline V gene sequence: CDR1 ENHRY, CDR2 SYGVKD. Here the CDR3 reads CAISETGQGNTEAFF. The CDR3 bases are TGTGCCATCAGTGAAACGGGACAGGGGAACACTGAAGCTTTCTTT.

The chain uses TRBV7-8 and TRBJ2-2; D is uncertain. Trimming stripped 8 bases from V and 3 bases from J, with 4 bases between. Germline CDR1 is SGHVS and CDR2 is FQNEAQ. The CDR3 loop spans 11 amino acids. CDR3 residues: CASLDTGELFF. For the CDR3, the DNA is TGTGCCAGCCTTGACACCGGGGAGCTGTTTTTT.

The rearrangement links TRBV4-3 to TRBJ1-2; no clear D gene. The germline V gene has CDR1 LGHNA and CDR2 YSLEER. V lost 1 base to trimming and J lost 0 bases, with 6 bases between them. This CDR3 spans 14 amino acids. CDR3 bases: TGCGCCAGCAGCCAAGGCCAGACTAACTATGGCTACACCTTC. Its translation: CASSQGQTNYGYTF.

CDR3 loop: CASSPITDEAFF. The CDR3, as DNA: TGTGCCAGCAGTCCTATCACTGATGAAGCTTTCTTT. This chain links TRBV2 with TRBJ1-1; D gene uncertain. Deletions cut 5 bases from V and 7 bases from J, with 11 bases between. The germline V gene has CDR1 SNHLY and CDR2 FYNNEI. This CDR3 comprises 12 residues. Supplemented by reference TRBV2 and TRBJ1-1, the full variable domain reads EPEVTQTPSHQVTQMGQEVILRCVPISNHLYFYWYRQILGQKVEFLVSFYNNEISEKSEIFDDQFSVERPDGSNFTLKIRSTKLEDSAMYFCASSPITDEAFFGQGTRLTVV.

The gene calls are TRBV28 and TRBJ1-3; D is perhaps TRBD1 (6 bases). There are 16 residues in the CDR3. Trimming shortened V by 5 bases and J by 0 bases, and 14 bases separated the two germline ends. Germline V gives CDR1 MDHEN, CDR2 SYDVKM. As DNA, the CDR3 is TGTGCCAGCAGTGGGGGGGGGACAAGCTCTGGAAACACCATATATTTT. This encodes CASSGGGTSSGNTIYF.

The chain recombines TRBV5-5 with TRBJ2-4, with D uncertain. CDR1 SGHKS and CDR2 YYEKEE come from the germline V gene (reference sequence). V was cut by 4 bases and J by 7 bases, with 15 bases left in between. The CDR3 is 14 residues long. The chain's CDR3 is CASSLVPGENIQYF. The CDR3 nucleotides read TGTGCCAGCAGCCTCGTCCCCGGAGAGAACATTCAGTACTTC.

CDR3 sequence (DNA): TGTGCCAGCAGGTTACAGGGGATTGCAACTAATGAAAAACTGTTTTTT. Amino acid sequence: CASRLQGIATNEKLFF. The chain recombines TRBV2 with TRBJ1-4; 7 bases line up with TRBD1. The CDR3 runs to 16 residues. J lost 0 bases, V lost 6 bases, and 7 bases had no gene match. Looked up from germline, CDR1 is SNHLY and CDR2 is FYNNEI.

V and J are TRBV19 and TRBJ2-7; D is perhaps TRBD1 (5 bases). The V gene's germline CDR1 is LNHDA and CDR2 SQIVND (reference sequence). This CDR3 comprises 16 residues. V lost 4 bases, J lost 6 bases, and 22 bases lay in between. In DNA form, the CDR3 reads TGTGCCAGTAGTACTTTAATTCTCGACAGCCTAGGCGAGCAGTACTTC. Protein sequence: CASSTLILDSLGEQYF.

The gene calls are TRBV7-8 and TRBJ1-5; D gene unclear. The CDR3 length is 16 residues. The V end was cut by 5 bases, the J end by 0 bases, with 14 bases between. Germline lookup yields CDR1 SGHVS and CDR2 FQNEAQ. The CDR3 region is CASSPALSLSNQPQHF. CDR3 DNA sequence: TGTGCCAGCAGCCCCGCCTTGAGCCTTAGCAATCAGCCCCAGCATTTT.

The genes are TRBV10-2 and TRBJ1-5; TRBD1 might be the D (6 bases). Trimming shortened V by 5 bases and J by 4 bases, and 15 bases separated the two germline ends. The germline V gene encodes CDR1 WSHSY and CDR2 SAAADI. The CDR3 spans 15 residues. The CDR3: CASSLSGHRNQPQHF. The CDR3 coding sequence is TGCGCCAGCAGTCTATCGGGACACCGGAATCAGCCCCAGCATTTT.

This clone appeared a few times. This chain connects TRBV28 to TRBJ1-5; 7 bases map to TRBD1. The CDR3 length is 15 residues. The J segment lost 4 bases and the V segment lost 3 bases, leaving 6 bases of the junction unmatched. CDR1 is MDHEN and CDR2 is SYDVKM in the germline V gene. DNA for the CDR3: TGTGCCAGCAGTTTCCCAGGGGGGTTAAATCAGCCCCAGCATTTT. It specifies CASSFPGGLNQPQHF.

A remark on this clone: The junction departs from germline at one end; a sequencing error may be responsible. This sequence joins TRBV5-1 and TRBJ2-5; D is unresolved. The CDR3 runs 17 residues. CDR1 SGHRS and CDR2 YFSETQ come from the germline V gene. This chain's CDR3 is CASSPRQIDKVRETQYF. For the CDR3, the DNA is TGCGCCAGCAGCCCCCGCCAGATCGATAAGGTTCGAGAGACCCAATACTTC.

The chain uses TRBV6-5 and TRBJ1-6; no clear D gene. V was trimmed by 6 bases and J by 9 bases, leaving 12 bases between them. Germline values: CDR1 MNHEY, CDR2 SVGAGI. The CDR3 runs to 13 residues. In DNA form, the CDR3 reads TGTGCCAGCAGGGAGGGAAGGAGTTCACCCCTCCACTTT. This sequence encodes CASREGRSSPLHF.

V is TRBV6-5 and J is TRBJ1-1; the D gene is possibly TRBD1 (5 bases). The CDR3 covers 14 residues. Germline V gene sequence: CDR1 MNHEY, CDR2 SVGAGI. V was pared by 7 bases and J by 3 bases, with 15 bases between. The CDR3 bases are TGTGCCAGCACCGGGCGGCTGGGGGACACTGAAGCTTTCTTT. Protein sequence: CASTGRLGDTEAFF.